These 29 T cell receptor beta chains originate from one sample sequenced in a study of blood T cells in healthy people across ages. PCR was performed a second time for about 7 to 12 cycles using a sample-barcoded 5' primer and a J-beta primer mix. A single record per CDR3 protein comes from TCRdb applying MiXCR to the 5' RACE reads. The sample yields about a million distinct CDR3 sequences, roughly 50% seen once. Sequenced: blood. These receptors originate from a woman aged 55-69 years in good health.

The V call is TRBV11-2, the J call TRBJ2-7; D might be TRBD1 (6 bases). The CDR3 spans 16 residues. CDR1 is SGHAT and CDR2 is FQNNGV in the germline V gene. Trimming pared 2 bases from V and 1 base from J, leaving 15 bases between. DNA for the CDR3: TGTGCCAGCAGCTTATTAGGGGGTTTTGGGTCCTACGAGCAGTACTTC. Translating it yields CASSLLGGFGSYEQYF.

The CDR3 region is CAWSGGRDNSPLHF. CDR3 coding DNA: TGTGCCTGGAGTGGTGGACGCGATAATTCACCCCTCCACTTT. The chain uses TRBV30 and TRBJ1-6; no clear D gene. The germline gives CDR1 GTSNPN, CDR2 SVGIG (reference sequence). The CDR3 has 14 residues. V lost 1 base and J lost 5, with 9 bases in between.

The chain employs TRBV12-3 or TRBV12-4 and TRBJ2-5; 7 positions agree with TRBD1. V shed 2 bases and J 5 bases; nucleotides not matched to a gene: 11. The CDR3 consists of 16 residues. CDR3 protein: CASSLSGGQGDETQYF. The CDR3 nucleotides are TGTGCCAGCAGTTTAAGTGGTGGGCAGGGGGACGAGACCCAGTACTTC.

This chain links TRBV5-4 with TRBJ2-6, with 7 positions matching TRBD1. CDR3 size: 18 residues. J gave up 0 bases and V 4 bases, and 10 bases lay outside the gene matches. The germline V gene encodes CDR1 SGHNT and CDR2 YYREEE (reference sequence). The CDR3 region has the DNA TGTGCCAGCAGCGCCGGGACAGTCCCTAGCTCTGGGGCCAACGTCCTGACTTTC. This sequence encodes CASSAGTVPSSGANVLTF.

CDR3 protein: CASSEEGAGVADTQYF. For the CDR3, the DNA is TGTGCCAGCAGTGAAGAGGGAGCGGGAGTCGCAGATACGCAGTATTTT. The rearrangement links TRBV6-1 to TRBJ2-3, with 8 nucleotides matching TRBD2. This CDR3 is 16 amino acids long. The V segment lost 1 base and the J segment 4 bases; nucleotides outside the gene matches: 7. Germline assignment: CDR1 MNHNS and CDR2 SASEGT.

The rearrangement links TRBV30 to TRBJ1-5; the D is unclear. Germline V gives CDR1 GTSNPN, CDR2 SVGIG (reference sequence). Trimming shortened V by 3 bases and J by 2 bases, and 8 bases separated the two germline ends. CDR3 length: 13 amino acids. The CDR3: CAWSPRGNQPQHF. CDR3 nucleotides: TGTGCCTGGAGCCCCAGAGGCAATCAGCCCCAGCATTTT.

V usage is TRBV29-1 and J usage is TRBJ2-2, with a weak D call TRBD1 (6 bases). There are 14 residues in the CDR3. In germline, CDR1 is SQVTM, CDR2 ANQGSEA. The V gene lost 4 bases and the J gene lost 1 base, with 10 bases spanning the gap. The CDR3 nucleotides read TGCAGCGTTGGGAAGACAGGGAACACCGGGGAGCTGTTTTTT. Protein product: CSVGKTGNTGELFF.

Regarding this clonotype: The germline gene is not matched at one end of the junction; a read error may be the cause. CDR3 DNA: TGTGCCGCCAGCAGAGATAAGGATAGGGCCTACGAGCAGTACTTC. Translating it yields CAASRDKDRAYEQYF. The V call is TRBV15, the J call TRBJ2-7; D gene unclear. Germline V gives CDR1 LNHNV, CDR2 YYDKDF (reference sequence). The length of the CDR3 is 15 residues. Full variable domain (remainder filled in from reference TRBV15 and TRBJ2-7): DAMVIQNPRYQVTQFGKPVTLSCSQTLNHNVMYWYQQKSSQAPKLLFHYYDKDFNNEADTPDNFQSRRPNTSFCFLDIRSPGLGDTAMYLCAASRDKDRAYEQYFGPGTRLTVT.

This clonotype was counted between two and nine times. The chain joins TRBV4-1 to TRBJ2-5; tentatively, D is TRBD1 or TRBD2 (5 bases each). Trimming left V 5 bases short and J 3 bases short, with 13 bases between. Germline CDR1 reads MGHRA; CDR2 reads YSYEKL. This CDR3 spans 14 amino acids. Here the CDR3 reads CASSLSGGEETQYF. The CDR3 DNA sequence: TGCGCCAGCAGCTTGTCTGGGGGTGAAGAGACCCAGTACTTC.

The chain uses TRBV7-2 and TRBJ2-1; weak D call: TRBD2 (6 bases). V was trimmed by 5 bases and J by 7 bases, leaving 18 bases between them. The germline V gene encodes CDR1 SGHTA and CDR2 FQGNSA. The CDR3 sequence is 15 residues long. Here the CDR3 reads CASSISGDPGNEQFF. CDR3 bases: TGTGCCAGCAGCATTAGCGGAGACCCGGGGAATGAGCAGTTCTTC.

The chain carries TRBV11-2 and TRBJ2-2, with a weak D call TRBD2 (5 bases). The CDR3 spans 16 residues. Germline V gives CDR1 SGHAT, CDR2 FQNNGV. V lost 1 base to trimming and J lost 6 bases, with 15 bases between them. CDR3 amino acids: CASSLGLRVRAGELFF. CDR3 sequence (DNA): TGTGCCAGCAGCTTAGGGTTGCGGGTTCGGGCCGGGGAGCTGTTTTTT.

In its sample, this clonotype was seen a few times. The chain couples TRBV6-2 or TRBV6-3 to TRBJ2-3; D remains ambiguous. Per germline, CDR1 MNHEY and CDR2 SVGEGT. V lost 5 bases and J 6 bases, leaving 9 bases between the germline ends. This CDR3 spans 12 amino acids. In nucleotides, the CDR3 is TGTGCCAGCAGTCGCGTACCCGATACGCAGTATTTT. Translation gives CASSRVPDTQYF.

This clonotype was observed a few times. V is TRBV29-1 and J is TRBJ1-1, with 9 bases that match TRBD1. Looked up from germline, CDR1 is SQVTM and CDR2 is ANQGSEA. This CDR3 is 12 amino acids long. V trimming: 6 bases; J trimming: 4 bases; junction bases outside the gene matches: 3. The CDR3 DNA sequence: TGCAGCGTCCTACAGGGGGCCACTGAAGCTTTCTTT. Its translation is CSVLQGATEAFF.

The CDR3 loop is CASSSSISAGELFF. In DNA, the CDR3 is TGTGCCAGCAGCTCCAGCATCTCTGCCGGGGAGCTGTTTTTT. The genes are TRBV21-1 and TRBJ2-2. TRBV21-1 constitutes a pseudogene. The CDR3 spans 14 residues.

CDR3 protein: CSVDRGYEQFF. The CDR3 DNA sequence: TGCAGCGTTGACAGGGGTTATGAGCAGTTCTTC. The V call is TRBV29-1, the J call TRBJ2-1; TRBD1 might be the D (6 bases). This CDR3 has 11 residues. V lost 3 bases and J lost 8, with 8 bases in between. From germline, CDR1 is SQVTM and CDR2 ANQGSEA.

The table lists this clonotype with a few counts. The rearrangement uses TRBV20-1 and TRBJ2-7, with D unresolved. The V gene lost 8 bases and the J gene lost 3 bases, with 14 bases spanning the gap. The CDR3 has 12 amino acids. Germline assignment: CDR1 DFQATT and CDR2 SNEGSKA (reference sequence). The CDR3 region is CSSSRNLYEQYF. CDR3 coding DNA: TGCAGTTCATCAAGGAACCTCTACGAGCAGTACTTC.

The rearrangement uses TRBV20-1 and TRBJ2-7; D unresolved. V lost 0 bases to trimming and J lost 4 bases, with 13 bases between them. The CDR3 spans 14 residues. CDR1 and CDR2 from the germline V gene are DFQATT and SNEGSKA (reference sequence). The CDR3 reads CSARDSGKVYEQYF. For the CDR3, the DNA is TGCAGTGCTAGAGACAGTGGGAAGGTTTACGAGCAGTACTTC.

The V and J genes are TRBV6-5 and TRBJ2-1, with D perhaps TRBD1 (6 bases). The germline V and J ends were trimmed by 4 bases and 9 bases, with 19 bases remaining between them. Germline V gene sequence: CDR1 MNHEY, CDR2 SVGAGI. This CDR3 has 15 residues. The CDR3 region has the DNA TGTGCCAGCAGTTTAAGCGCAGGGGCTGAGGCTGAGCAGTTCTTC. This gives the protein CASSLSAGAEAEQFF.

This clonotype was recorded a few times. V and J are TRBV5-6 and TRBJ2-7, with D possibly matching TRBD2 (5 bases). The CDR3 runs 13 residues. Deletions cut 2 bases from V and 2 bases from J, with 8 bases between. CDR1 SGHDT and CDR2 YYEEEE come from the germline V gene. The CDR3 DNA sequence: TGTGCCAGCAGCTTAGTAGCGACCTACGAGCAGTACTTC. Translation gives CASSLVATYEQYF.

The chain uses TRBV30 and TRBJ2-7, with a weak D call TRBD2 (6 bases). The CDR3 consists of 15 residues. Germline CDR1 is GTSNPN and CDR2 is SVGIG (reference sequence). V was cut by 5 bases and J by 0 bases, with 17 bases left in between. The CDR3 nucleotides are TGTGCCTGGGACTCGGGACTTCCGAGCTCCTACGAGCAGTACTTC. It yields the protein CAWDSGLPSSYEQYF.

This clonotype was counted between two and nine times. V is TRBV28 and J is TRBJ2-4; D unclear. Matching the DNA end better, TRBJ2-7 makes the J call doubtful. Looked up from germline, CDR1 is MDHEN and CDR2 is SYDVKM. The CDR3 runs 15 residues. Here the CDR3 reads CASGSDGYYPYEQYF. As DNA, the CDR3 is TGTGCCAGCGGTTCTGACGGATACTACCCCTACGAGCAGTACTTC.

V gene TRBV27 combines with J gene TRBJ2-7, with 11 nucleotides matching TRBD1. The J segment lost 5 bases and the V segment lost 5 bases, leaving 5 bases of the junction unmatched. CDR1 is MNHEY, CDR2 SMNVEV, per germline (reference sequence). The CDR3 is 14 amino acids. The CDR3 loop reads CASSRTGGADEQYF. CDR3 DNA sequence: TGTGCCAGCAGTAGGACAGGGGGCGCGGACGAGCAGTACTTC.

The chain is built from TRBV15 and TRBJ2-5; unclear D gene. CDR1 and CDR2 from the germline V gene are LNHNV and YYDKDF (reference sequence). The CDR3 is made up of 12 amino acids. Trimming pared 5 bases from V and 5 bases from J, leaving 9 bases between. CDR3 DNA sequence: TGTGCCACCAGCCCGTCGCGGGAGACCCAGTACTTC. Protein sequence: CATSPSRETQYF.

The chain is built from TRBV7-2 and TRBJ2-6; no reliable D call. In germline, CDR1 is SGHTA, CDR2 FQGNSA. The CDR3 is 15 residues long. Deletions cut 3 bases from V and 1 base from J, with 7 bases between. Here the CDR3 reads CASSFSSSGANVLTF. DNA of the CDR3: TGTGCCAGCAGCTTTAGTAGTTCTGGGGCCAACGTCCTGACTTTC.

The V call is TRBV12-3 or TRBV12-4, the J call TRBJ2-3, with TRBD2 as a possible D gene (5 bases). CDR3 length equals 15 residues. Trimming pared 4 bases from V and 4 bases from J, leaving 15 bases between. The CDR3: CASSSQGGAADTQYF. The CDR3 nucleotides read TGTGCCAGCAGTTCACAAGGAGGAGCGGCAGATACGCAGTATTTT.

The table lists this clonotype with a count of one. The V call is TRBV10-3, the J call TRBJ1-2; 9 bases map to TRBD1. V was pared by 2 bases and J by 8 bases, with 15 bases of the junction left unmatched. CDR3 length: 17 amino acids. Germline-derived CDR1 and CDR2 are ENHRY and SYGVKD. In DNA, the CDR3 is TGTGCCATCAGTGAGATTCCCTCGGACAGGGGAGGAAAGGGCTACACCTTC. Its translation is CAISEIPSDRGGKGYTF.

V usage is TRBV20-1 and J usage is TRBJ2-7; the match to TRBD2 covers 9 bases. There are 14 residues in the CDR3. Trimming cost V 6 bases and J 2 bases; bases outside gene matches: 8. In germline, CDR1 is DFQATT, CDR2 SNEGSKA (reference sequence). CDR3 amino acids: CSAAVASGAYEQYF. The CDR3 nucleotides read TGCAGTGCCGCCGTGGCTAGCGGGGCCTACGAGCAGTACTTC.

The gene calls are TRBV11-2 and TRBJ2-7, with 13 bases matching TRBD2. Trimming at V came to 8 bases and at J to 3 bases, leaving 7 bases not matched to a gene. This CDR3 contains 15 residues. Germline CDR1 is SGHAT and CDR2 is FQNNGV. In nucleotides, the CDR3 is TGTGCCAGCGGTCTACTAGCGGGAGGGAGCTACGAGCAGTACTTC. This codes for CASGLLAGGSYEQYF.

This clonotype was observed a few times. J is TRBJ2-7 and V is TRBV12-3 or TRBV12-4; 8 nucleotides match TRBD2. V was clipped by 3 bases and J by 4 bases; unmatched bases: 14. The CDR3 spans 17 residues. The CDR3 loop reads CASSFLRAGTRPYEQYF. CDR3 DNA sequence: TGTGCCAGCAGTTTCCTTCGCGCCGGGACTAGACCGTACGAGCAGTACTTC.